Shown below are 17 T cell receptor beta chains from a single sample sequenced in a study of blood T cell repertoires in COVID-19. Clones were read by immunoSEQ multiplex PCR, and TCRdb kept only the in-frame ones, dropping some. The sample yields tens of thousands of clones, about 84% seen once. Sequencing was performed on peripheral blood. These receptors came from a human donor in a cohort sampled during active COVID-19.

This rearrangement joins TRBV7-6 to TRBJ2-7; D gene uncertain. The CDR3 is 12 amino acids. The germline V gene has CDR1 SGHVS and CDR2 FNYEAQ. Trimming stripped 1 base from V and 6 bases from J, with 7 bases between. DNA of the CDR3: TGTGCCAGCAGCTTAGGAGGTTCCGAGCAGTACTTC. Protein product: CASSLGGSEQYF.

This chain links TRBV6-5 with TRBJ1-6; 11 bases map to TRBD1. This CDR3 is 14 amino acids long. Unmatched junction bases numbered 8, after V lost 5 bases and J lost 14 bases. CDR1 and CDR2 from the germline V gene are MNHEY and SVGAGI. DNA of the CDR3: TGTGCCAGCAGTAAGGACAGGGGGCCTAATACCCTCCACTTT. The encoded protein is CASSKDRGPNTLHF.

The gene calls are TRBV6-1 and TRBJ1-5; D is unresolved. V was cut by 3 bases and J by 11 bases, with 14 bases left in between. Germline lookup yields CDR1 MNHNS and CDR2 SASEGT. The CDR3 totals 13 residues. The CDR3 spells CASSESTSGSQHF. DNA of the CDR3: TGTGCCAGCAGTGAGAGCACGTCCGGGTCCCAGCATTTT.

The chain is built from TRBV10-3 and TRBJ1-1; maybe TRBD1 (6 bases). V gave up 6 bases and J gave up 1 base, with 9 bases separating them. This CDR3 contains 13 residues. The germline V gene encodes CDR1 ENHRY and CDR2 SYGVKD. This CDR3 reads CAIRRGGNTEAFF. Written as DNA, the CDR3 is TGTGCCATCAGAAGGGGGGGGAACACTGAAGCTTTCTTT.

This clone was recorded a few times. The CDR3 is CASSLVGAYNEQFF. The CDR3 bases are TGTGCCAGCAGCTTAGTCGGGGCCTACAATGAGCAGTTCTTC. The chain joins TRBV7-9 to TRBJ2-1, with D perhaps TRBD2 (5 bases). Looked up from germline, CDR1 is SEHNR and CDR2 is FQNEAQ (reference sequence). The CDR3 runs to 14 residues. With 1 base removed from V and 2 bases from J, the gap between germline ends came to 6 bases.

The chain employs TRBV3-1 (or the pseudogene TRBV3-2) and TRBJ1-2, with 8 bases identical to TRBD1. The J segment lost 4 bases and the V segment lost 5 bases, leaving 6 bases of the junction unmatched. Germline-derived CDR1 and CDR2 are LGHDT and YNNKEL (reference sequence). This CDR3 contains 14 residues. The chain's CDR3 is CASSGPGQGYGYTF. CDR3 nucleotides: TGTGCCAGCAGCGGACCCGGACAGGGCTATGGCTACACCTTC.

This clone was detected only once. The chain recombines TRBV5-1 with TRBJ2-2, with 10 bases aligning to TRBD2. Losses at the gene ends were 3 bases for V and 6 bases for J; bases not matched to a gene: 5. CDR1 and CDR2 from the germline V gene are SGHRS and YFSETQ. The CDR3 has 15 residues. The CDR3 protein is CASSSERGGSGELFF. The CDR3 bases are TGCGCCAGCAGCTCCGAGCGGGGGGGCTCCGGGGAGCTGTTTTTT.

As DNA, the CDR3 is TGTGCCAGCTCAACCGGACAGGGGGCGGGTGAGCAGTTCTTC. It specifies CASSTGQGAGEQFF. The rearrangement joins TRBV18 to TRBJ2-1; 11 nucleotides line up with TRBD1. V lost 5 bases, J lost 9 bases, and 6 bases stayed unmatched. This CDR3 contains 14 residues. The germline gives CDR1 KGHSH, CDR2 LQKENI.

This clone has more than one count but fewer than ten. The chain couples TRBV4-1 to TRBJ1-1; 9 nucleotides align to TRBD1. The CDR3 consists of 16 residues. Germline V gene sequence: CDR1 MGHRA, CDR2 YSYEKL. J gave up 4 bases and V 1 base, and 7 bases lay outside the gene matches. The CDR3 protein is CASSQAAGTGPTEAFF. The CDR3 region has the DNA TGCGCCAGCAGCCAAGCAGCCGGGACAGGGCCCACTGAAGCTTTCTTT.

This chain uses TRBV9 with TRBJ2-1, with TRBD2 matching 8 bases. The V gene's germline CDR1 is SGDLS and CDR2 YYNGEE. The CDR3 runs to 16 residues. J gave up 4 bases and V 2 bases, and 8 bases lay outside the gene matches. The CDR3 region has the DNA TGTGCCAGCAGCGTTGAATCCGGGGGGGCTTACAATGAGCAGTTCTTC. Protein: CASSVESGGAYNEQFF.

This clone was recorded only once. The chain carries TRBV5-5 and TRBJ1-1, with no clear D. The V end lost 2 bases, the J end lost 2 bases, and 10 bases lay between the germline ends. CDR1 is SGHKS and CDR2 is YYEKEE in the germline V gene (reference sequence). This CDR3 region has 14 residues. CDR3 sequence (DNA): TGTGCCAGCAGCTTTATCCCACAAAACACTGAAGCTTTCTTT. Protein: CASSFIPQNTEAFF.

The V gene is TRBV11-1, the J gene TRBJ1-4; unclear D gene. CDR3 size: 13 residues. The V gene lost 5 bases and the J gene lost 3 bases, with 7 bases spanning the gap. CDR1 is SGHAT and CDR2 is FQDESV in the germline V gene (reference sequence). The CDR3: CASSPRSNEKLFF. CDR3 nucleotides: TGTGCCAGCAGCCCTCGGTCTAATGAAAAACTGTTTTTT.

The chain couples TRBV5-1 to TRBJ1-4; 7 bases agree with TRBD1. CDR1 and CDR2 (germline): SGHRS, YFSETQ. The CDR3 covers 15 residues. Unmatched junction bases numbered 12, after V lost 6 bases and J lost 7 bases. The CDR3 nucleotides read TGCGCCAGCACCCTGGGGACAGTGGGAGGTGAAAAACTGTTTTTT. Its protein product is CASTLGTVGGEKLFF.

CDR3 coding DNA: TGTGCCAGCAGCTACGACAGGGGAGGTAATGAAAAACTGTTTTTT. Amino acid sequence: CASSYDRGGNEKLFF. V and J are TRBV7-2 and TRBJ1-4; 8 positions agree with TRBD1. Per germline, CDR1 SGHTA and CDR2 FQGNSA. With 4 bases clipped from V and 4 bases from J, the junction kept 5 bases outside the gene matches. The CDR3 is 15 residues long.

The J gene is TRBJ2-5, the V gene TRBV7-9; possibly TRBD1 for D (6 bases). Trimming took off 4 bases at V and 1 base at J, with 10 bases between the two ends. The germline CDR1 and CDR2 sequences are SEHNR and FQNEAQ (reference sequence). This CDR3 has 14 amino acids. The CDR3 DNA reads as TGTGCCAGCAGCTCTCCGGACAGCCAAGAGACCCAGTACTTC. Translated: CASSSPDSQETQYF.

This chain connects TRBV28 to TRBJ2-7; perhaps TRBD2 as D (5 bases). The CDR3 sequence is 10 residues long. In germline, CDR1 is MDHEN, CDR2 SYDVKM. V lost 8 bases to trimming and J lost 7 bases, with 9 bases between them. CDR3 coding DNA: TGTGCCAGCGGAACTAGGGAGCAGTACTTC. Its protein is CASGTREQYF.

This rearrangement joins TRBV6-5 to TRBJ2-3, with unresolved D. Germline V gene lookup returns CDR1 MNHEY and CDR2 SVGAGI. V dropped 6 bases and J dropped 6 bases, with 7 bases sitting between them. The length of the CDR3 is 11 residues. CDR3 bases: TGTGCCAGCAGGGAGTCCGATACGCAGTATTTT. Translation gives CASRESDTQYF.